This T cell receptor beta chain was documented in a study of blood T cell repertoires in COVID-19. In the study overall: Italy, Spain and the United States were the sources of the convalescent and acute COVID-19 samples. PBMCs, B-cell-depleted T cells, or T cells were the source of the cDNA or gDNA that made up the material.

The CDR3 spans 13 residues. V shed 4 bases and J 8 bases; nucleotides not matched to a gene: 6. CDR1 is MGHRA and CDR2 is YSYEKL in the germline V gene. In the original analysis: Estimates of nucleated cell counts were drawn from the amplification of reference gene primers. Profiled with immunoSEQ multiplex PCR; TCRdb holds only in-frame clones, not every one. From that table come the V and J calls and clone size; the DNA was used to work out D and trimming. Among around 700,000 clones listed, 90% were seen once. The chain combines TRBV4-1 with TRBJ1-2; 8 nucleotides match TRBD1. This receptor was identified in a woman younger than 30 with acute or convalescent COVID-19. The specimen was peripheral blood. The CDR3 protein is CASSPTGGGGYTF. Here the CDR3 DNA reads TGCGCCAGCAGCCCTACAGGGGGTGGGGGCTACACCTTC.